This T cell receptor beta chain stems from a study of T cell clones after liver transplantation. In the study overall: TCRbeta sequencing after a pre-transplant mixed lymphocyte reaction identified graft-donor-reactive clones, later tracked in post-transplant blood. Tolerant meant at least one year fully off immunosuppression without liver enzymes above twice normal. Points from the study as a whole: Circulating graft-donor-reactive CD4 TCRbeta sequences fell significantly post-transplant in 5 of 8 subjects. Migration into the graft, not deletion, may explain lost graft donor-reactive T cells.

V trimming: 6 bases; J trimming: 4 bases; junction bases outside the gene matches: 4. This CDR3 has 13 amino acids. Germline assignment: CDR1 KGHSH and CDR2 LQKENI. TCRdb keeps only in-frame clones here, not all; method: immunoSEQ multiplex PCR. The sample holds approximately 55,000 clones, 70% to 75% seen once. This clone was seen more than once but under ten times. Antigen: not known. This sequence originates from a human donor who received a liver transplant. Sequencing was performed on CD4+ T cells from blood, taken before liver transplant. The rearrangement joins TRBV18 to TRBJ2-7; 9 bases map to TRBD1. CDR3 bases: TGTGCCAGCTCCCGACAGGGGGAATACGAGCAGTACTTC. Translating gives CASSRQGEYEQYF.